This paragraph reports one T cell receptor beta chain. No antigen is known for it. Every donor contributed approximately 10 milliliters of peripheral blood by blood draw. Primed by a sample-barcoded 5' primer and a J-beta primer mix, a second PCR proceeded for about 7 to 11 cycles. TCRdb re-called the 5' RACE reads with MiXCR, one entry per CDR3 protein. Of 650,000 to 950,000 distinct CDR3 sequences in the sample, approximately 48% are singletons; the top ten hold about a fifth. The data were taken from a study of blood T cells in healthy people across ages. Study-level information: Template switching caught about one barcoded beta molecule for each two T cells. Findings of the study overall: In these data, TCR beta diversity tracked strongly with naive T cell percentage.

The clonotype comes from a man in his 60s in good health. Sequenced: blood.

Here the CDR3 DNA reads TGTGCCAGCAGTTACGTAAGCACCTATAGCAATCAGCCCCAGCATTTT. Encoded protein: CASSYVSTYSNQPQHF. The genes are TRBV6-6 and TRBJ1-5; no firm D call. The V gene lost 2 bases and the J gene lost 0 bases, with 11 bases spanning the gap. The germline V gene encodes CDR1 MNHNY and CDR2 SVGAGI (reference sequence). The CDR3 totals 16 residues.